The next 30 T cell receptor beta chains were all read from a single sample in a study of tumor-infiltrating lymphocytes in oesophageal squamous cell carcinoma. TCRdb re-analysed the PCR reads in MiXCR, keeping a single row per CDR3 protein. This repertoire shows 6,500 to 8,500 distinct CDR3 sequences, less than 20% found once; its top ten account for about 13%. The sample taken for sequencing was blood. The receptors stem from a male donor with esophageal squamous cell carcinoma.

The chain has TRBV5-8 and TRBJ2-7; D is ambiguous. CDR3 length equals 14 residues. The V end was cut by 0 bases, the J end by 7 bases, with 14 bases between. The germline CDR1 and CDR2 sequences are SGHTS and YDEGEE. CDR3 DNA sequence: TGTGCCAGCAGCTTGGGGTCCCGGCACAATGAGCAGTACTTC. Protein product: CASSLGSRHNEQYF.

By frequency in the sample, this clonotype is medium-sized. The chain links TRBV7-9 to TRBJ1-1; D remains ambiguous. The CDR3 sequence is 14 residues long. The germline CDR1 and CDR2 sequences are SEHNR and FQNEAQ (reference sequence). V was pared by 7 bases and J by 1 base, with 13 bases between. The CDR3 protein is CASTFNVANTEAFF. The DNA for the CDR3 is TGTGCCAGCACTTTTAATGTGGCGAACACTGAAGCTTTCTTT.

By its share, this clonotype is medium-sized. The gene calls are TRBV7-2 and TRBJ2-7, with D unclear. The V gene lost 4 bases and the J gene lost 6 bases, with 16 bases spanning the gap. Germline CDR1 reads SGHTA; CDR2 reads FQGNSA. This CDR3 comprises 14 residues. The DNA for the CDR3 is TGTGCCAGCAGCTACGGTGGCTTCTTGAGCGAGCAGTACTTC. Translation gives CASSYGGFLSEQYF.

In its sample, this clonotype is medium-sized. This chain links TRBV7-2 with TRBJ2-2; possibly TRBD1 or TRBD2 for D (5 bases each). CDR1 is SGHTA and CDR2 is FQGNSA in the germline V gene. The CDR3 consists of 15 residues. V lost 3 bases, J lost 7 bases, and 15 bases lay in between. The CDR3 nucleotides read TGTGCCAGCAGCTTGTCAGGGACCGAAATCGGGGAGCTGTTTTTT. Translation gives CASSLSGTEIGELFF.

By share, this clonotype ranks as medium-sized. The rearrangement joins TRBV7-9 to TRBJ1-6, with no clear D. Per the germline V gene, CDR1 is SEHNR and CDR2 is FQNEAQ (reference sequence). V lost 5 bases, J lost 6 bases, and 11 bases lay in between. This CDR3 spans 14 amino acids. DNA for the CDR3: TGTGCCAGCAGCCGAGCGGGGAGTAATTCACCCCTCCACTTT. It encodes CASSRAGSNSPLHF. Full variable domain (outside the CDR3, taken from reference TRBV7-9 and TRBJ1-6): DTGVSQNPRHKITKRGQNVTFRCDPISEHNRLYWYRQTLGQGPEFLTYFQNEAQLEKSRLLSDRFSAERPKGSFSTLEIQRTEQGDSAMYLCASSRAGSNSPLHFGNGTRLTVT.

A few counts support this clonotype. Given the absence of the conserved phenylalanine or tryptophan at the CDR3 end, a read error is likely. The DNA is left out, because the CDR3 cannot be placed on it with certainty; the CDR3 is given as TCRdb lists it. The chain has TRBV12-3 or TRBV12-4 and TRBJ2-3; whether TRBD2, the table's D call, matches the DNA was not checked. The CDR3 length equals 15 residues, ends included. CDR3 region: CASSLGLRSPLHFGN.

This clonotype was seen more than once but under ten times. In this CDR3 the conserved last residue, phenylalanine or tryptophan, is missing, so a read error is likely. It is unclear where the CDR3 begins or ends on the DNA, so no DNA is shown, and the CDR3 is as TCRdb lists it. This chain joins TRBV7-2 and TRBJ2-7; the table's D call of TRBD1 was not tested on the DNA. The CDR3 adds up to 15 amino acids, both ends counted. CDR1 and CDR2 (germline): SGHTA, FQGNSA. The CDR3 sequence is CASSLGVTGFYTFGS.

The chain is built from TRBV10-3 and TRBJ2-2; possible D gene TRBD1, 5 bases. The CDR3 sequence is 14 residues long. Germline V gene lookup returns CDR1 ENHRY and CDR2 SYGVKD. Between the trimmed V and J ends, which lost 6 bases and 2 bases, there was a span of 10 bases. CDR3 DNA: TGTGCCATCAGCCAGGGCGCCAACACCGGGGAGCTGTTTTTT. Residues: CAISQGANTGELFF.

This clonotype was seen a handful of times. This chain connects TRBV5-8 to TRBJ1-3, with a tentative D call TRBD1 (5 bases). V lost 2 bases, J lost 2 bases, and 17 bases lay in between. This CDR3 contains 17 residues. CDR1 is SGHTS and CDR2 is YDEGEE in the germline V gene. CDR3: CASSFNMWGQAGNTIYF. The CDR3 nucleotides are TGTGCCAGCAGCTTCAATATGTGGGGCCAAGCTGGAAACACCATATATTTT.

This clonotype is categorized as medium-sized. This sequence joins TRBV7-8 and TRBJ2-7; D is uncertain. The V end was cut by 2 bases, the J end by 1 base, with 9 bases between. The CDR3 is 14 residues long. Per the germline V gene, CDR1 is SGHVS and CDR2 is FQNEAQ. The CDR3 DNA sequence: TGTGCCAGCAGCTTAACAGCTGAATCCTACGAGCAGTACTTC. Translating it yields CASSLTAESYEQYF.

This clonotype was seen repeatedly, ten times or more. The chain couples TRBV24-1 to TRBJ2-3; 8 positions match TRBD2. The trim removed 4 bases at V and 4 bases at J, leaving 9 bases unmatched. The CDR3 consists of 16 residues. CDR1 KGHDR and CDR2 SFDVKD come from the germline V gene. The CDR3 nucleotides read TGTGCCACCAGTGACAATACCGGGGGGGCACCAGATACGCAGTATTTT. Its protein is CATSDNTGGAPDTQYF.

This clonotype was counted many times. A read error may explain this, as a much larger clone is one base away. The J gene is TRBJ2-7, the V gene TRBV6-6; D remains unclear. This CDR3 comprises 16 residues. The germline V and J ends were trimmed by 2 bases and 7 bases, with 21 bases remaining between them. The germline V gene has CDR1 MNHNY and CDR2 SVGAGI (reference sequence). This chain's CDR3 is CASSYVLGLGLNEQYF. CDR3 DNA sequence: TGTGCCAGCAGTTACGTTTTGGGCCTCGGTTTGAATGAGCAGTACTTC.

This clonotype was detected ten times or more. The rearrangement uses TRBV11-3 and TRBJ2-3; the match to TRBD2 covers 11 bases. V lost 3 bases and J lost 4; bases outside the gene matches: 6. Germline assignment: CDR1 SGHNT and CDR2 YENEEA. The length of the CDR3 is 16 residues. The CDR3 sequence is CASSLGSGGASDTQYF. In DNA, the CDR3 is TGTGCCAGCAGCTTGGGTAGCGGGGGGGCTTCAGATACGCAGTATTTT.

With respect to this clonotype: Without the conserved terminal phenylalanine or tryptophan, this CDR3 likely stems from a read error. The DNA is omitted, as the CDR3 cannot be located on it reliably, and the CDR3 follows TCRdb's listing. CDR3 residues: CAGYRRTSG. The chain links TRBV12-3 or TRBV12-4 to TRBJ2-6; the table's D call of TRBD2 was not tested on the DNA. The CDR3 is made up of 9 amino acids, end residues included.

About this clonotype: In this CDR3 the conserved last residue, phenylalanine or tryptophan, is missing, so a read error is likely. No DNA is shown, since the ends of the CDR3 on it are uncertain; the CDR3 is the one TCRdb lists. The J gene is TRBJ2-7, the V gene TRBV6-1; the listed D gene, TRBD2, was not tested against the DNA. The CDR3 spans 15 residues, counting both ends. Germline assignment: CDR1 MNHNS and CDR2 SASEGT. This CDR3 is CASSEVGDSGYTFGS.

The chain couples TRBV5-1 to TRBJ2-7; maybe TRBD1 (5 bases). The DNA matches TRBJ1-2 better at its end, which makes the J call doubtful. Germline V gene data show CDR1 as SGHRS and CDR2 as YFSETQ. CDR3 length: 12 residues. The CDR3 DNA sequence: TGCGCCAGCAGCCCCATGGGGCAAGGCTACACCTTC. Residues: CASSPMGQGYTF.

CDR3 loop: CASSPTGVNEQFF. Here the CDR3 DNA reads TGTGCCAGCAGCCCGACGGGGGTAAATGAGCAGTTCTTC. The V call is TRBV5-6, the J call TRBJ2-6; perhaps TRBD2 as D (6 bases). The J call is uncertain, as TRBJ2-1 better fits the DNA end. From germline, CDR1 is SGHDT and CDR2 YYEEEE. The CDR3 sequence is 13 residues long.

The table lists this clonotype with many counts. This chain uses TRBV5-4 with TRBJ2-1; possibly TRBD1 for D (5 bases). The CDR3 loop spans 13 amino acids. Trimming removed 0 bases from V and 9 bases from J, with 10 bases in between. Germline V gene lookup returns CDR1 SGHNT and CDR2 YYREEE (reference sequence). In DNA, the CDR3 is TGTGCCAGCAGCTTGGGACAGACCGGTGAGCAGTTCTTC. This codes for CASSLGQTGEQFF.

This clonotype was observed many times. The CDR3 DNA reads as TGTGCCAGCAGCTTACGCCAGCCGGGCACAGATACGCAGTATTTT. It codes for CASSLRQPGTDTQYF. The rearrangement links TRBV11-2 to TRBJ2-3, with D unresolved. V was cut by 2 bases and J by 1 base, with 10 bases left in between. The CDR3 runs 15 residues. Germline assignment: CDR1 SGHAT and CDR2 FQNNGV.

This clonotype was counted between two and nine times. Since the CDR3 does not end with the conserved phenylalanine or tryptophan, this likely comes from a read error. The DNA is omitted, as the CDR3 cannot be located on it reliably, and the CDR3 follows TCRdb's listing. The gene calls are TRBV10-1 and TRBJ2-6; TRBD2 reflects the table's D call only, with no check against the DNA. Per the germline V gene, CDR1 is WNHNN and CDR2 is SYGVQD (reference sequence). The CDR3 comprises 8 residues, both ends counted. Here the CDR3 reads CASSDSPS.

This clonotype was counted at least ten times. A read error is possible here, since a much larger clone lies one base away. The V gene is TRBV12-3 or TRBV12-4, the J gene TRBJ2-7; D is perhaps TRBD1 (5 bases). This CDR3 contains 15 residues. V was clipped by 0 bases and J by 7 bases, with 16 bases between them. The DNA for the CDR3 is TGTGCCAGCAGTTTAGCAGACCTCCTAAGGGGTGAGCAGTACTTC. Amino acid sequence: CASSLADLLRGEQYF.

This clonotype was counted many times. This chain's CDR3 is CASSLGLRSPLHF. The CDR3 DNA sequence: TGTGCCAGCAGTTTGGGCCTTCGTTCACCCCTCCACTTT. The chain links TRBV12-3 or TRBV12-4 to TRBJ1-6, with unresolved D. CDR3 size: 13 residues. V was cut by 3 bases and J by 9 bases, with 9 bases left in between.

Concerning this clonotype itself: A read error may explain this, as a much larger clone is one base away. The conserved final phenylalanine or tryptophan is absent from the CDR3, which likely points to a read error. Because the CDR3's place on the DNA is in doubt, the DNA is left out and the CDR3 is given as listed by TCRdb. CDR3 sequence reads: CASSPRGTVGNYSYTFGS. This chain joins TRBV7-8 and TRBJ2-3; no DNA check was done on the table's D call, TRBD1. Both ends counted, the CDR3 spans 18 residues. The germline gives CDR1 SGHVS, CDR2 FQNEAQ.

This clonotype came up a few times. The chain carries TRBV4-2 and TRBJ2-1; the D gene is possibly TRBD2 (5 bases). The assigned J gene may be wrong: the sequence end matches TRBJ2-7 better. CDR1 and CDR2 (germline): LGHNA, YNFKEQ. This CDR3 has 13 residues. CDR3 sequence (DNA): TGTGCCAGCAGCCAAGAGAGGGCCAGCGAGCAGTACTTC. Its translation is CASSQERASEQYF.

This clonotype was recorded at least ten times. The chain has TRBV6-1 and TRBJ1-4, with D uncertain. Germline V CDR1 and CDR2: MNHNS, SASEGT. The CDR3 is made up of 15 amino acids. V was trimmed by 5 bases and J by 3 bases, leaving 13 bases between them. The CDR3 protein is CASSNDGTPNEKLFF. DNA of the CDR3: TGTGCCAGCAGTAACGACGGAACGCCTAATGAAAAACTGTTTTTT.

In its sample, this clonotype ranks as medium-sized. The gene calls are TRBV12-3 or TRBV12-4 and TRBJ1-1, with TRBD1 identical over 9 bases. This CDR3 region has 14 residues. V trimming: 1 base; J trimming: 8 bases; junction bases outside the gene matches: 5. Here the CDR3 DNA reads TGTGCCAGCAGTTTAGGGGACAGGGTTCGGGAAGCTTTCTTT. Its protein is CASSLGDRVREAFF.

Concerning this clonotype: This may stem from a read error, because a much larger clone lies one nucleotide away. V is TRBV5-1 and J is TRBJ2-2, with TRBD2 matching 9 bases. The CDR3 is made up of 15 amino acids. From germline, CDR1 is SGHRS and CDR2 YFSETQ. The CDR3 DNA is TGCGCCAGCAGCCCCGGGACTAGCAAGGGCGGGAAGCTGTTTTTT. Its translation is CASSPGTSKGGKLFF.

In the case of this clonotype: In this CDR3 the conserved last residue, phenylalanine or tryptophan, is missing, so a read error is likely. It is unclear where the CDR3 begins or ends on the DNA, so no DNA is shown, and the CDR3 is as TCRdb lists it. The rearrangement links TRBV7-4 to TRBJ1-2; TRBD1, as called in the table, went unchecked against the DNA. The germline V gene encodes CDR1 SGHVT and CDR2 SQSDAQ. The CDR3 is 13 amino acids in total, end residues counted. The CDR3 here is CASSRSAAEGETV.

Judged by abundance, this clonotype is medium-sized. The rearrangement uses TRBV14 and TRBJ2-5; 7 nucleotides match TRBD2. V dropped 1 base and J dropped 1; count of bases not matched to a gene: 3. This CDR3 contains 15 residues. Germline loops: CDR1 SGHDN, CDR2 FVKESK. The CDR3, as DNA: TGTGCCAGCAGCCAAGCTCGGGGGGTCCAAGAGACCCAGTACTTC. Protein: CASSQARGVQETQYF.

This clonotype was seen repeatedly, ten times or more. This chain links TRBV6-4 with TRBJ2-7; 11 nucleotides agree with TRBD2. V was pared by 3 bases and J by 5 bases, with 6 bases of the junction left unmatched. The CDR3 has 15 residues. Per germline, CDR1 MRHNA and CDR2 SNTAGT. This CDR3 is CASSESSGGRNEQYF. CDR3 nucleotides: TGTGCCAGCAGTGAATCTAGCGGGGGGAGGAACGAGCAGTACTTC.